This T cell receptor (beta chain) was identified in a study of T cell responses to AZD1222 COVID-19 vaccine. The V end was cut by 2 bases, the J end by 8 bases, with 13 bases between. The CDR3 sequence is 14 residues long. The germline V gene encodes CDR1 SGHNT and CDR2 YENEEA. Study results and limitations: Nearly half of spike-specific TCRs reportedly target unmutated variant regions.

On this clone: Its antigen is not identified.

Repertoires were generated with immunoSEQ multiplex PCR, while TCRdb's copy carries only in-frame clones and drops some. Of approximately 140,000 clones in the sample, roughly 80% were seen once. The input for sequencing was peripheral blood, taken on day 0 of MenACWY control vaccination. The source is an adult in good health. This chain connects TRBV11-3 to TRBJ2-1; D might be TRBD2 (6 bases). The CDR3, as DNA: TGTGCCAGCAGCTTACGGGGCCAGCGGGATGAGCAGTTCTTC. This codes for CASSLRGQRDEQFF.